A selection of T cell receptor beta chains follows, all from one sample in a study of CD8 T cells in Susac syndrome. MiXCR, run by TCRdb on the immunoSEQ multiplex PCR reads, gives a single entry per CDR3 protein. The sample contains approximately 200,000 distinct CDR3 sequences, around 95% of which appear only once. The sequenced sample consisted of CD4+ T cells from PBMCs. Source of these receptors: a human donor with multiple sclerosis. The conserved cysteine and the conserved F or W are not part of the CDR3 here.

V gene: TRBV19
CDR3 protein: ASSPPSIEQF

V gene: TRBV30
CDR3 protein: AWTTGLGGYT

V gene: TRBV5-1
CDR3 protein: ASSLDGTEYYEQY

V gene: TRBV27
CDR3 protein: ASRKYYGGPADTQY

V gene: TRBV30
CDR3 protein: AWSEGRDYGYT

V gene: TRBV9
CDR3 protein: ASSATGTGLYEQY

V gene: TRBV4-2
CDR3 protein: ASSLPGLAGGSTDTQF

V gene: TRBV12-3/TRBV12-4
CDR3 protein: ASSRPPLSGGTDTQY

V gene: TRBV5-6
CDR3 protein: ASSLGVAGGTDTQY

V gene: TRBV18
CDR3 protein: ASSPLLAYEQY

V gene: TRBV9
CDR3 protein: ASSVGAGGMNTEAF

V gene: TRBV7-2
CDR3 protein: ASSVVGTLAGEGTQY

V gene: TRBV19
CDR3 protein: ATVDRAFHSGYT

V gene: TRBV27
CDR3 protein: ASSFGRKSHTEAF

V gene: TRBV9
CDR3 protein: ASSATGTGINEQF

V gene: TRBV4-2
CDR3 protein: ASSQDGGASRYNEQF

V gene: TRBV27
CDR3 protein: ASNSRGRDEQY

V gene: TRBV29-1
CDR3 protein: SVEGFPEQF

V gene: TRBV6-2/TRBV6-3
CDR3 protein: ASGTSSYNEQF

V gene: TRBV9
CDR3 protein: ASSVGRAPGEQY

V gene: TRBV2
CDR3 protein: ASRGGTNEKLF

V gene: TRBV7-8
CDR3 protein: ASSLVDGVWGEAF

V gene: TRBV3-1
CDR3 protein: ASSQVGSGYGYT

V gene: TRBV29-1
CDR3 protein: SAASRHFGGNEQF

V gene: TRBV6-6
CDR3 protein: AGGQGNSPLH

V gene: TRBV7-2
CDR3 protein: ASSLIGVYGYT

V gene: TRBV5-4
CDR3 protein: ASTHGRGANTDTQY

V gene: TRBV29-1
CDR3 protein: SVAHPGDQPQH

V gene: TRBV28
CDR3 protein: ASSPKTGVNTEAF

V gene: TRBV29-1
CDR3 protein: SVDGDRGYEQY

V gene: TRBV4-3
CDR3 protein: ASSQDVRGAGDTQY

V gene: TRBV3-1
CDR3 protein: ASSPGESDYGYT

V gene: TRBV27
CDR3 protein: ASSPTSLSTDTQY

V gene: TRBV6-5
CDR3 protein: ASSSPGDRGATGELF

V gene: TRBV20-1
CDR3 protein: SARDGRYSNQPQH

V gene: TRBV15
CDR3 protein: ATSRDLAGGTPQH

V gene: TRBV6-5
CDR3 protein: ASTGQKSQETQY

V gene: TRBV20-1
CDR3 protein: SATLHRAPAETQY

V gene: TRBV20-1
CDR3 protein: SAPVASRGYNEQF

V gene: TRBV12-3/TRBV12-4
CDR3 protein: ASSPYTSPNEQF

V gene: TRBV29-1
CDR3 protein: SVRGTGGAVTEAF

V gene: TRBV20-1
CDR3 protein: SAAEASYVNEQF

V gene: TRBV29-1
CDR3 protein: SVTSGSANYGYT

V gene: TRBV2
CDR3 protein: ASSPDEGELF